In this sample, the clone carrying this T cell receptor (beta chain) turned up a few times. This sample was taken from a study of beta chain features in type 1 diabetes. The isolated RNA, all of it, was reverse transcribed, so expressed TCRB transcripts were what got sequenced. Reads from naive, central memory and regulatory T cell samples averaged about 3.3 million. Method: immunoSEQ multiplex PCR; TCRdb's copy keeps in-frame clones and lacks some. Altogether around 250,000 clones are present, 14% being singletons, with the ten largest covering 0.026%. V was clipped by 5 bases and J by 4 bases, with 14 bases between them. The CDR3 totals 14 residues. In germline, CDR1 is SEHNR, CDR2 FQNEAQ (reference sequence).

The specimen was naive CD4+ T cells from blood. The receptor's source is a woman aged 40 to 55 in good health. V is TRBV7-9 and J is TRBJ1-2; possibly TRBD1 for D (5 bases). CDR3 DNA sequence: TGTGCCAGCAGCGTAGACGACAGCGTCTATGGCTACACCTTC. Its protein product is CASSVDDSVYGYTF.